A single sample is the source of the 4 T cell receptor beta chains below, sequenced in a study of radiotherapy plus CTLA-4 blockade in lung cancer. The method was immunoSEQ multiplex PCR; TCRdb's version includes in-frame clones alone and lacks a portion of them. The sample includes over 50,000 clones, roughly 80% of them seen just once. The sequences come from peripheral blood, collected from a patient treated with radiotherapy plus ipilimumab. All receptors derive from a human donor with non-small cell lung cancer who had a complete response to radiotherapy plus ipilimumab.

V gene TRBV19 combines with J gene TRBJ1-1, with D maybe TRBD1 (6 bases). This CDR3 region has 15 residues. The germline V gene encodes CDR1 LNHDA and CDR2 SQIVND (reference sequence). The V end lost 4 bases, the J end lost 0 bases, and 12 bases lay between the germline ends. CDR3 sequence reads: CASSRRQEMNTEAFF. CDR3 in DNA: TGTGCCAGTAGTAGACGACAGGAGATGAACACTGAAGCTTTCTTT.

This clone was detected only once. The rearrangement uses TRBV7-9 and TRBJ1-5; D is perhaps TRBD1 (6 bases). Trimming removed 5 bases from V and 4 bases from J, with 15 bases in between. CDR3 length equals 15 residues. Germline assignment: CDR1 SEHNR and CDR2 FQNEAQ (reference sequence). The CDR3 loop reads CASSATGAPNQPQHF. CDR3 DNA sequence: TGTGCCAGCAGCGCGACAGGAGCACCAAATCAGCCCCAGCATTTT.

The chain has TRBV9 and TRBJ2-6; TRBD1 agrees at 8 bases. V trimming: 1 base; J trimming: 1 base; junction bases outside the gene matches: 4. Germline V gene lookup returns CDR1 SGDLS and CDR2 YYNGEE. The CDR3 is 17 amino acids. The CDR3 DNA sequence: TGTGCCAGCAGCGTAAGCAGGGGGCAATCTGGGGCCAACGTCCTGACTTTC. Translation gives CASSVSRGQSGANVLTF.

The gene calls are TRBV18 and TRBJ1-2; tentatively, D is TRBD1 (6 bases). CDR1 KGHSH and CDR2 LQKENI come from the germline V gene. This CDR3 has 16 amino acids. V was pared by 3 bases and J by 4 bases, with 18 bases between. CDR3: CASSPIGQLLGYGYTF. Here the CDR3 DNA reads TGTGCCAGCTCACCTATTGGACAGCTTCTCGGCTATGGCTACACCTTC.